This is a list of T cell receptor beta chains from one sample in a study of T cells in localized non-small cell lung cancer. Sequenced by immunoSEQ multiplex PCR; TCRdb stores in-frame clones only, minus some. The sample records more than 2,000 clones, around 35% being singletons. The sample here was lung tumor tissue, taken before any cancer treatment. The receptors originated from a man between 40 and 75 years old with stage II lung adenocarcinoma. Each CDR3 is given with its conserved first and last residue. D genes are given only for firm matches. Clone size, where shown, is once, few, many, or a class for clones that have expanded.

d_call clone_size j_call v_call cdr3_aa cdr3_nt
. . TRBJ2-7 TRBV13 CASSLVGGAGEQYF TGTGCCAGCAGCTTAGTGGGGGGCGCGGGCGAGCAGTACTTC
. . TRBJ2-3 TRBV19 CASSTSLDIDTQYF TGTGCCAGTAGTACTTCCCTGGACATAGATACGCAGTATTTT
TRBD1 . TRBJ1-5 TRBV28 CASSTGDQPQHF TGTGCCAGCAGTACAGGGGATCAGCCCCAGCATTTT
. . TRBJ1-4 TRBV30 CAWSPIGSTNEKLFF TGTGCCTGGAGTCCGATTGGCTCAACTAATGAAAAACTGTTTTTT
TRBD1 medium-sized TRBJ1-1 TRBV5-1 CASSPTDRETEAFF TGCGCCAGCAGCCCGACGGACAGGGAAACTGAAGCTTTCTTT
TRBD1 few TRBJ2-5 TRBV6-4 CASSYLTGSQETQYF TGTGCCAGCAGTTACTTGACAGGGAGTCAAGAGACCCAGTACTTC
TRBD1 . TRBJ1-6 TRBV30 CAYGTAESPLHF TGTGCCTACGGGACAGCCGAATCACCCCTCCACTTT
TRBD2 medium-sized TRBJ2-7 TRBV2 CASSGDSGGPYEQYF TGTGCCAGCAGTGGGGATAGCGGGGGGCCCTACGAGCAGTACTTC
. medium-sized TRBJ1-1 TRBV6-8 CASYQDSGTPAEAFF TGTGCCAGCTACCAGGACTCAGGGACGCCGGCTGAAGCTTTCTTT
. . TRBJ1-3 TRBV6-1 CASSEWRQATSGNTIYF TGTGCCAGCAGTGAATGGCGGCAGGCCACCTCTGGAAACACCATATATTTT
. . TRBJ2-2 TRBV18 CASSPGGNGIGELFF TGTGCCAGCTCACCAGGCGGGAATGGAATCGGGGAGCTGTTTTTT
. . TRBJ2-7 TRBV18 CASSPAGERVYEQYF TGTGCCAGCTCACCGGCAGGGGAAAGAGTCTACGAGCAGTACTTC
TRBD1 medium-sized TRBJ1-2 TRBV6-8 CASSSPSGTGKGYGYTF TGTGCCAGCAGTTCCCCTTCGGGGACAGGGAAAGGCTATGGCTACACCTTC
. . TRBJ1-6 TRBV5-1 CASSPGTENSPLHF TGCGCCAGCAGCCCCGGGACGGAGAATTCACCCCTCCACTTT
. few TRBJ1-2 TRBV7-5 CAGAARGRIYGYTF TGTGCCGGGGCTGCACGGGGGCGCATCTATGGCTACACCTTC
. . TRBJ1-1 TRBV6-8 CASRGRGMNTEAFF TGTGCCAGCAGAGGTCGGGGGATGAACACTGAAGCTTTCTTT
. few TRBJ1-1 TRBV9 CASSVGTQNTEAFF TGTGCCAGCAGCGTAGGGACTCAGAACACTGAAGCTTTCTTT
TRBD1 medium-sized TRBJ1-2 TRBV4-1 CASSQGAARDSPYGYTF TGCGCCAGCAGCCAAGGAGCAGCCCGGGACAGCCCCTATGGCTACACCTTC
TRBD1 . TRBJ2-3 TRBV28 CASSQPGGRTDTQYF TGTGCCAGCAGTCAACCAGGGGGCCGAACAGATACGCAGTATTTT
TRBD2 few TRBJ2-5 TRBV6-8 CAIRGLAEETQYF TGTGCCATCAGGGGACTAGCGGAAGAGACCCAGTACTTC
. . TRBJ2-1 TRBV10-1 CASTKRSSYNEQFF TGCGCCAGCACCAAGCGGAGCTCCTACAATGAGCAGTTCTTC
TRBD1 few TRBJ2-7 TRBV19 CASWDSLREQYF TGTGCCAGCTGGGACAGCCTGAGAGAGCAGTACTTC
TRBD2 . TRBJ2-3 TRBV6-8 CASSRTSGGGTDTQYF TGTGCCAGCAGCCGGACTAGCGGGGGCGGCACAGATACGCAGTATTTT
TRBD1 . TRBJ2-5 TRBV28 CASSHRDRETQYF TGTGCCAGCAGCCATCGGGACAGGGAGACCCAGTACTTC
TRBD2 medium-sized TRBJ2-3 TRBV11-3 CASSLDGGGYNTDTQYF TGTGCCTCCAGCTTAGACGGCGGGGGGTACAATACAGATACGCAGTATTTT
. . TRBJ1-2 TRBV11-3 CANSPDAQGLYGYTF TGTGCCAACAGCCCAGACGCTCAGGGGCTCTATGGCTACACCTTC
TRBD2 . TRBJ2-2 TRBV19 CASTQTSGGTGELFF TGTGCCAGTACCCAGACTAGCGGGGGGACCGGGGAGCTGTTTTTT
TRBD1 . TRBJ2-1 TRBV18 CASSLYNRQGSYNEQFF TGTGCCAGCTCACTCTACAATCGACAGGGCTCCTACAATGAGCAGTTCTTC
. . TRBJ2-5 TRBV19 CASSIDPSETQYF TGTGCCAGTAGTATAGACCCCTCGGAGACCCAGTACTTC
. . TRBJ1-2 TRBV6-8 CASSTGGPYGYTF TGTGCCAGCAGTACCGGGGGACCGTATGGCTACACCTTC
TRBD2 . TRBJ2-3 TRBV9 CASSVGPSGGADTQYF TGTGCCAGCAGCGTAGGTCCTAGCGGGGGTGCAGATACGCAGTATTTT
TRBD1 . TRBJ1-4 TRBV5-1 CASSYGQGGEKLFF TGCGCCAGCAGCTACGGACAGGGGGGTGAAAAACTGTTTTTT
TRBD1 . TRBJ1-5 TRBV11-3 CASTLPGQGAFPSGNQPQHF TGTGCCAGCACGCTTCCGGGACAGGGGGCATTCCCCTCGGGCAATCAGCCCCAGCATTTT
TRBD1 few TRBJ2-7 TRBV6-8 CASSYRLDVTGDSYEQYF TGTGCCAGCAGTTACCGCCTCGATGTGACAGGGGACTCCTACGAGCAGTACTTC
. few TRBJ2-7 TRBV6-8 CASSYQDSYYEQYF TGTGCCAGCAGTTATCAGGACAGCTACTACGAGCAGTACTTC
. . TRBJ1-2 TRBV11-3 CASSLYKAGNYGYTF TGTGCCAGCAGCTTATACAAGGCAGGGAACTATGGCTACACCTTC
. . TRBJ2-5 TRBV19 CASNLEDRQETQYF TGTGCCAGTAATTTGGAGGACAGACAAGAGACCCAGTACTTC
TRBD1 once TRBJ2-2 TRBV19 CASTADRAGYGGELFF TGTGCCAGTACCGCGGACAGGGCGGGATATGGCGGGGAGCTGTTTTTT
. . TRBJ2-5 TRBV18 CASSPQAQETQYF TGTGCCAGCTCACCTCAGGCCCAAGAGACCCAGTACTTC
. few TRBJ2-3 TRBV19 CASSIGSVSDTQYF TGTGCCAGTAGTATCGGGTCGGTCTCAGATACGCAGTATTTT
. few TRBJ2-1 TRBV9 CASTEGRTYNEQFF TGTGCCAGCACGGAAGGGCGGACCTACAATGAGCAGTTCTTC
. . TRBJ1-1 TRBV19 CASRNRESGTEAFF TGTGCCAGTAGGAACAGGGAGAGTGGCACTGAAGCTTTCTTT
TRBD1 . TRBJ2-2 TRBV18 CASSPTGVREGELFF TGTGCCAGCTCACCAACAGGGGTTCGCGAAGGGGAGCTGTTTTTT
. medium-sized TRBJ1-1 TRBV11-3 CASSPGTTNTEAFF TGTGCCAGCAGCCCTGGGACTACGAACACTGAAGCTTTCTTT
TRBD2 . TRBJ2-2 TRBV6-8 CAISASSGRAGELFF TGTGCCATCAGTGCTTCTAGCGGGAGGGCCGGGGAGCTGTTTTTT
. . TRBJ2-2 TRBV23-1 CASSQSTTPGSSGELFF TGCGCCAGCAGTCAATCGACCACGCCAGGTTCGTCTGGGGAGCTGTTTTTT
. . TRBJ1-4 TRBV25-1 CASRDNGGGEKLFF TGTGCCAGCAGGGACAACGGGGGTGGAGAAAAACTGTTTTTT
. large TRBJ1-1 TRBV6-8 CASSDVGRGTEAFF TGTGCCAGCAGTGATGTTGGCAGGGGCACTGAAGCTTTCTTT
TRBD1 . TRBJ2-1 TRBV16 CASSLRGQGSNEQFF TGTGCCAGCAGCCTACGGGGACAGGGAAGCAATGAGCAGTTCTTC
. few TRBJ1-5 TRBV6-8 CASSGWTDSNQPQHF TGTGCCAGCAGTGGCTGGACGGATAGCAATCAGCCCCAGCATTTT
. . TRBJ1-5 TRBV10-3 CAISESVDQPQHF TGTGCCATCAGTGAGTCGGTCGATCAGCCCCAGCATTTT
. . TRBJ2-6 TRBV14 CASSLRVDEANILTF TGTGCCAGCAGCCTTCGAGTCGACGAGGCCAACATCCTGACTTTC
. . TRBJ2-1 TRBV5-1 CASNPYGSYNEQFF TGCGCCAGCAACCCCTACGGCAGCTACAATGAGCAGTTCTTC
. . TRBJ1-2 TRBV15 CATSRDRGANYGYTF TGTGCCACCAGCAGAGATAGGGGAGCTAACTATGGCTACACCTTC
. . TRBJ1-1 TRBV11-3 CASSPLQGWKSEPEAFF TGTGCCAGCAGCCCCTTACAGGGTTGGAAGTCGGAACCTGAAGCTTTCTTT